This T cell receptor (beta chain) came from a study of blood T cells in healthy people across ages. V was pared by 0 bases and J by 15 bases, with 15 bases between. The CDR3 is made up of 13 amino acids. CDR1 and CDR2 from the germline V gene are SGHDN and FVKESK. A minimum of 7 million PBMCs was isolated per sample. This clonotype was observed a handful of times. Using a J-beta primer mix together with a sample-barcoded 5' primer, a second PCR was run for roughly 6 to 12 cycles. Each of the samples gave a minimum of 2.5 million paired-end reads that contained CDR3. TCRdb itself ran the 5' RACE reads through MiXCR, one entry per CDR3 protein. The repertoire includes about 1.7 million distinct CDR3 sequences, 28% of them detected once, and 7.7% sits in the top ten.

V gene TRBV14 combines with J gene TRBJ2-1; tentatively, D is TRBD2 (5 bases). The receptor was isolated from a woman between 25 and 40 years old in good health. Sequencing input: blood. The CDR3 nucleotides are TGTGCCAGCAGCCAAGATCTTGCGGGCGTCGGGTTCTTC. Protein sequence: CASSQDLAGVGFF.